Below, 20 T cell receptor beta chains from the same sample are listed, as sequenced in a study of T cell changes during pregnancy in multiple sclerosis. Data came from immunoSEQ multiplex PCR; TCRdb stores just in-frame clones and leaves some out. In the table there are approximately 97,000 clones, over 75% of which are singletons. The input for sequencing was peripheral blood, taken in the second trimester of pregnancy. These TCRs come from a female donor in good health, enrolled as a control in a pregnancy study.

This clone showed up just once. V and J are TRBV14 and TRBJ2-7; 7 bases match TRBD2. Germline CDR1 is SGHDN and CDR2 is FVKESK. With 1 base clipped from V and 6 bases from J, the junction kept 6 bases outside the gene matches. This CDR3 comprises 14 residues. CDR3 DNA sequence: TGTGCCAGCAGCCAAGCGGGACTACGGGGCGAGCAGTACTTC. As protein: CASSQAGLRGEQYF.

J is TRBJ1-5 and V is TRBV5-1, with D possibly TRBD1 on 5 matching bases. The CDR3 extends over 15 amino acids. The V and J ends lost 0 bases and 4 bases respectively, with 11 bases between them. Germline CDR1 reads SGHRS; CDR2 reads YFSETQ. The CDR3 nucleotides are TGCGCCAGCAGCTTGGCCGGGGGAGGGAATCAGCCCCAGCATTTT. Its protein product is CASSLAGGGNQPQHF. The full variable domain, with the rest looked up from reference TRBV5-1 and TRBJ1-5, is KAGVTQTPRYLIKTRGQQVTLSCSPISGHRSVSWYQQTPGQGLQFLFEYFSETQRNKGNFPGRFSGRQFSNSRSEMNVSTLELGDSALYLCASSLAGGGNQPQHFGDGTRLSIL.

In this sample, this clone turned up a few times. V usage is TRBV19 and J usage is TRBJ2-5; the match to TRBD1 covers 10 bases. Per germline, CDR1 LNHDA and CDR2 SQIVND (reference sequence). The V segment lost 1 base and the J segment 6 bases; nucleotides outside the gene matches: 5. The CDR3 runs 15 residues. The CDR3 loop is CASSIGTGGGQTQYF. DNA of the CDR3: TGTGCCAGTAGTATAGGGACAGGGGGGGGACAGACCCAGTACTTC.

The chain links TRBV6-1 to TRBJ2-2; 7 nucleotides align to TRBD1. The germline V gene encodes CDR1 MNHNS and CDR2 SASEGT. The CDR3 has 14 amino acids. Trimming at V came to 10 bases and at J to 1 base, leaving 6 bases not matched to a gene. DNA of the CDR3: TGTGCCACTATAAGACAGGGGAACACCGGGGAGCTGTTTTTT. Encoded protein: CATIRQGNTGELFF.

V is TRBV11-2 and J is TRBJ1-1; D unclear. CDR1 and CDR2 (germline): SGHAT, FQNNGV. CDR3 size: 14 residues. Trimming removed 5 bases from V and 5 bases from J, with 15 bases in between. This chain's CDR3 is CASSPGDVRTEAFF. DNA for the CDR3: TGTGCCAGCAGCCCCGGGGATGTGAGGACTGAAGCTTTCTTT.

The rearrangement joins TRBV2 to TRBJ1-6, with D possibly TRBD1 on 6 matching bases. Between the trimmed V and J ends, which lost 11 bases and 2 bases, there was a span of 16 bases. The CDR3 spans 15 residues. CDR1 is SNHLY and CDR2 is FYNNEI in the germline V gene. The CDR3 reads CAGTGGGPYNSPLHF. Here the CDR3 DNA reads TGTGCCGGGACGGGCGGGGGCCCCTATAATTCACCCCTCCACTTT.

This sequence joins TRBV5-1 and TRBJ1-5; 9 nucleotides line up with TRBD1. The V gene end was trimmed by 4 bases and the J gene end by 6 bases; junction bases not matched to a gene: 5. Germline-derived CDR1 and CDR2 are SGHRS and YFSETQ. This CDR3 contains 14 residues. In DNA form, the CDR3 reads TGCGCCAGCAGCCGGACAGGGGAGGGTCAGCCCCAGCATTTT. The encoded protein is CASSRTGEGQPQHF.

J is TRBJ2-1 and V is TRBV6-1, with TRBD2 matching 7 bases. Germline V lookup: CDR1 MNHNS, CDR2 SASEGT. The CDR3 length is 14 residues. J lost 5 bases, V lost 7 bases, and 8 bases had no gene match. CDR3 in DNA: TGTGCCAGCACCAGCCAAGCGGGGCACAATGAGCAGTTCTTC. Its translation is CASTSQAGHNEQFF.

V is TRBV5-5 and J is TRBJ2-5; weak D call: TRBD2 (6 bases). The CDR3 extends over 14 amino acids. Germline assignment: CDR1 SGHKS and CDR2 YYEKEE (reference sequence). With 0 bases removed from V and 4 bases from J, the gap between germline ends came to 10 bases. The CDR3 loop is CASSLVGGRETQYF. The CDR3 DNA sequence: TGTGCCAGCAGCTTGGTTGGGGGGAGAGAGACCCAGTACTTC.

This sequence joins TRBV7-6 and TRBJ2-3, with TRBD1 matching 11 bases. Germline V gives CDR1 SGHVS, CDR2 FNYEAQ. The CDR3 totals 16 residues. V was pared by 5 bases and J by 5 bases, with 9 bases of the junction left unmatched. CDR3 region: CASSTRTGGAKDTQYF. In nucleotides, the CDR3 is TGTGCCAGCAGCACCCGGACAGGGGGCGCAAAAGATACGCAGTATTTT.

The V call is TRBV11-2, the J call TRBJ2-7; 8 nucleotides line up with TRBD1. The ends lost 6 bases at V and 5 bases at J; junction bases unmatched: 3. The CDR3 spans 12 residues. Looked up from germline, CDR1 is SGHAT and CDR2 is FQNNGV. The CDR3 sequence: CASRWTGNEQYF. The CDR3 bases are TGTGCCAGCAGATGGACAGGGAACGAGCAGTACTTC.

The gene calls are TRBV5-1 and TRBJ1-3, with D perhaps TRBD1 (5 bases). Germline-derived CDR1 and CDR2 are SGHRS and YFSETQ. V lost 0 bases and J 0 bases, leaving 13 bases between the germline ends. The CDR3 totals 17 residues. CDR3 DNA: TGCGCCAGCAGCTTGGATAGGACAACCTACTCTGGAAACACCATATATTTT. Protein: CASSLDRTTYSGNTIYF.

CDR3 sequence (DNA): TGTGCCAGTAGCCCTGGCTCCGCATCCGAGCAGTACTTC. It translates to CASSPGSASEQYF. The rearrangement joins TRBV19 to TRBJ2-7; D is ambiguous. CDR3 length: 13 residues. Germline values: CDR1 LNHDA, CDR2 SQIVND (reference sequence). The V end was cut by 6 bases, the J end by 6 bases, with 15 bases between.

The V and J genes are TRBV18 and TRBJ2-7; D possibly corresponds to TRBD2 (6 bases). This CDR3 is 14 amino acids long. V shed 4 bases and J shed 2 bases, with 12 bases lying between them. CDR1 is KGHSH and CDR2 is LQKENI in the germline V gene. The CDR3 region has the DNA TGTGCCAGCTCACTTGGCGGGATACCCTACGAGCAGTACTTC. Residues: CASSLGGIPYEQYF. Together with reference TRBV18 and TRBJ2-7, the CDR3 gives the full variable domain: NAGVMQNPRHLVRRRGQEARLRCSPMKGHSHVYWYRQLPEEGLKFMVYLQKENIIDESGMPKERFSAEFPKEGPSILRIQQVVRGDSAAYFCASSLGGIPYEQYFGPGTRLTVT.

The rearrangement joins TRBV27 to TRBJ1-1, with 7 bases that match TRBD1. This CDR3 contains 19 residues. The V gene's germline CDR1 is MNHEY and CDR2 SMNVEV (reference sequence). J lost 5 bases, V lost 8 bases, and 26 bases had no gene match. The CDR3 sequence is CASLGGGTGTIRVRTEAFF. CDR3 nucleotides: TGTGCCAGCCTCGGAGGGGGCACAGGGACAATTAGGGTACGGACTGAAGCTTTCTTT.

This chain uses TRBV19 with TRBJ1-2; TRBD1 is a possible D gene (6 bases). This CDR3 has 15 amino acids. Germline CDR1 reads LNHDA; CDR2 reads SQIVND (reference sequence). Trimming took 8 bases from V and 3 from J, leaving 19 bases between them. The CDR3 sequence: CASLGARVGDYGYTF. CDR3 in DNA: TGTGCCAGTCTGGGGGCGAGGGTAGGCGACTATGGCTACACCTTC. Combining the CDR3 with reference TRBV19 and TRBJ1-2 gives the whole variable domain DGGITQSPKYLFRKEGQNVTLSCEQNLNHDAMYWYRQDPGQGLRLIYYSQIVNDFQKGDIAEGYSVSREKKESFPLTVTSAQKNPTAFYLCASLGARVGDYGYTFGSGTRLTVV.

J is TRBJ2-7 and V is TRBV25-1; D is possibly TRBD1 (5 bases). The CDR3 totals 12 residues. Trimming took off 5 bases at V and 3 bases at J, with 8 bases between the two ends. Germline V gene data show CDR1 as MGHDK and CDR2 as SYGVNS. In DNA form, the CDR3 reads TGTGCCAGCAGTAGACAGAACTACGAGCAGTACTTC. This translates into CASSRQNYEQYF.

The table lists this clone with a count of one. The chain carries TRBV7-2 and TRBJ2-1; 8 positions match TRBD2. This CDR3 comprises 13 residues. The ends lost 1 base at V and 12 bases at J; junction bases unmatched: 5. Germline values: CDR1 SGHTA, CDR2 FQGNSA. The CDR3 bases are TGTGCCAGCAGCTTAGATAGCGGGGCAAGGCAGTTCTTC. This codes for CASSLDSGARQFF.

This clone has just one count. Here the CDR3 DNA reads TGCGCCAGCAGAAAAAGGCGGGGCGAGACCCAGTACTTC. It codes for CASRKRRGETQYF. The V gene is TRBV10-2, the J gene TRBJ2-5; the D gene is possibly TRBD2 (6 bases). CDR1 is WSHSY, CDR2 SAAADI, per germline. The CDR3 length is 13 residues. V dropped 6 bases and J dropped 5 bases, with 13 bases sitting between them.

This chain links TRBV15 with TRBJ2-7, with TRBD2 as a possible D gene (6 bases). Germline V gives CDR1 LNHNV, CDR2 YYDKDF (reference sequence). This CDR3 spans 14 amino acids. Trimming stripped 1 base from V and 2 bases from J, with 9 bases between. CDR3 DNA sequence: TGTGCCACCAGCAGAGTAACGGGGGCCTACGAGCAGTACTTC. It yields the protein CATSRVTGAYEQYF.